Each of the 10 T cell receptor beta chains below was sequenced from the same sample in a study of blood T cell repertoires in COVID-19. Data came from immunoSEQ multiplex PCR; TCRdb stores just in-frame clones and leaves some out. The table has some 240,000 clones, more than 75% seen once. The sample was peripheral blood. The receptors were sampled from a woman in her sixties with active or convalescent COVID-19.

The chain joins TRBV5-1 to TRBJ1-5; D gene ambiguous. Trimming left V 1 base short and J 0 bases short, with 8 bases between. This CDR3 has 15 residues. The germline V gene encodes CDR1 SGHRS and CDR2 YFSETQ. The CDR3 loop reads CASSLNGNSNQPQHF. In DNA form, the CDR3 reads TGCGCCAGCAGCTTGAACGGGAATAGCAATCAGCCCCAGCATTTT.

In regard to this clone: In the same sample, other DNA sequences code for this CDR3. The rearrangement joins TRBV5-1 to TRBJ1-2; no definite D call. The CDR3 covers 13 residues. V was clipped by 0 bases and J by 4 bases, with 7 bases between them. From germline, CDR1 is SGHRS and CDR2 YFSETQ. This CDR3 is CASSLDSPYGYTF. The CDR3 DNA sequence: TGCGCCAGCAGCTTGGATAGCCCCTATGGCTACACCTTC.

This chain links TRBV2 with TRBJ2-1; 13 positions match TRBD2. Trimming at V came to 5 bases and at J to 6 bases, leaving 4 bases not matched to a gene. Germline loops: CDR1 SNHLY, CDR2 FYNNEI. The CDR3 has 15 residues. Here the CDR3 DNA reads TGTGCCAGCAGTATACTAGCGGGGGGGATCAATGAGCAGTTCTTC. This translates into CASSILAGGINEQFF.

This chain uses TRBV7-9 with TRBJ2-1, with a weak D call TRBD2 (5 bases). The CDR3 spans 15 residues. Trimming removed 1 base from V and 8 bases from J, with 15 bases in between. Per germline, CDR1 SEHNR and CDR2 FQNEAQ (reference sequence). CDR3 loop: CASSLERVTWDEQFF. The CDR3 nucleotides are TGTGCCAGCAGCTTAGAGAGGGTCACCTGGGATGAGCAGTTCTTC.

The V gene is TRBV10-1, the J gene TRBJ2-3; 7 nucleotides agree with TRBD1. Unmatched junction bases numbered 9, after V lost 5 bases and J lost 10 bases. This CDR3 spans 13 amino acids. The germline V gene has CDR1 WNHNN and CDR2 SYGVQD (reference sequence). The CDR3 coding sequence is TGCGCCAGCAGTCTTCAGGTCAGGGGGTCGCAGTATTTT. Encoded protein: CASSLQVRGSQYF.

V usage is TRBV7-2 and J usage is TRBJ2-1; the match to TRBD2 covers 8 bases. The CDR3 totals 13 residues. Germline V CDR1 and CDR2: SGHTA, FQGNSA. The J segment lost 14 bases and the V segment lost 3 bases, leaving 9 bases of the junction unmatched. In DNA form, the CDR3 reads TGTGCCAGCAGCTTTGTGACTAGCGCCCCAGAGTTCTTC. Its translation is CASSFVTSAPEFF.

The V and J genes are TRBV19 and TRBJ2-1, with 9 bases matching TRBD1. Germline V gene lookup returns CDR1 LNHDA and CDR2 SQIVND (reference sequence). V shed 8 bases, J shed 3 bases, and the junction held 5 bases outside the gene matches. The CDR3 runs to 14 residues. The CDR3 reads CASAGQGDYNEQFF. CDR3 sequence (DNA): TGTGCCAGTGCGGGACAGGGAGACTACAATGAGCAGTTCTTC. Supplemented by reference TRBV19 and TRBJ2-1, the full variable domain reads DGGITQSPKYLFRKEGQNVTLSCEQNLNHDAMYWYRQDPGQGLRLIYYSQIVNDFQKGDIAEGYSVSREKKESFPLTVTSAQKNPTAFYLCASAGQGDYNEQFFGPGTRLTVL.

The rearrangement joins TRBV12-3 or TRBV12-4 to TRBJ1-5; D call uncertain. The CDR3 totals 13 residues. Between the trimmed V and J ends, which lost 3 bases and 3 bases, there was a span of 6 bases. The CDR3 here is CASSFGPNQPQHF. In DNA, the CDR3 is TGTGCCAGCAGTTTTGGCCCCAATCAGCCCCAGCATTTT.

The chain employs TRBV11-2 and TRBJ1-2; D ambiguous. The V end was cut by 0 bases, the J end by 8 bases, with 13 bases between. The CDR3 covers 14 residues. Germline assignment: CDR1 SGHAT and CDR2 FQNNGV. CDR3 nucleotide sequence: TGTGCCAGCAGCTTAGAGGGCAGGTCAGAAGGCTACACCTTC. Protein sequence: CASSLEGRSEGYTF.

In this sample, this clone turned up once. CDR3 bases: TGCGCCAGCAGCCCGGCACAGAATTTCCATGAGCAGTTCTTC. It specifies CASSPAQNFHEQFF. The chain employs TRBV5-1 and TRBJ2-1; D not certain. V lost 4 bases, J lost 8 bases, and 16 bases lay in between. This CDR3 comprises 14 residues. Germline CDR1 and CDR2: SGHRS and YFSETQ.